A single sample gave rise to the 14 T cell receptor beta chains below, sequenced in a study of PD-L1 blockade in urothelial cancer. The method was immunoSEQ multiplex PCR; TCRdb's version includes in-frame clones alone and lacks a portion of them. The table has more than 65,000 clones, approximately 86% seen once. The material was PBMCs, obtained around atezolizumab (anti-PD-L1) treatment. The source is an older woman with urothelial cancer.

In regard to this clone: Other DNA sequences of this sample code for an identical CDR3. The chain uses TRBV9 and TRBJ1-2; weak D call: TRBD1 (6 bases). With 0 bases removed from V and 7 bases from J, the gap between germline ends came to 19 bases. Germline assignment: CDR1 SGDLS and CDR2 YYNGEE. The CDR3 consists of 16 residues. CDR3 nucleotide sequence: TGTGCCAGCAGCGTAGGAGGGGGTGACCCTTCATTTGGCTACACCTTC. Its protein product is CASSVGGGDPSFGYTF.

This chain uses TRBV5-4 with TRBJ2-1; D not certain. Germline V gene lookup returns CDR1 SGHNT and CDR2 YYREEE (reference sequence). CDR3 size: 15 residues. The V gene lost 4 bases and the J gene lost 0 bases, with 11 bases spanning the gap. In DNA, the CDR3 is TGTGCCAGCAGCGTTAGCAGCAACTCCTACAATGAGCAGTTCTTC. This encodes CASSVSSNSYNEQFF.

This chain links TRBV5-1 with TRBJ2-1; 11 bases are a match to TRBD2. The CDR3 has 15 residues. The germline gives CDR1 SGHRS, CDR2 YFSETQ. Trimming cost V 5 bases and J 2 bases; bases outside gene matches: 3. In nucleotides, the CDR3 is TGCGCCAGCAGGTTAGCGGGAGGGCCCTACAATGAGCAGTTCTTC. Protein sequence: CASRLAGGPYNEQFF.

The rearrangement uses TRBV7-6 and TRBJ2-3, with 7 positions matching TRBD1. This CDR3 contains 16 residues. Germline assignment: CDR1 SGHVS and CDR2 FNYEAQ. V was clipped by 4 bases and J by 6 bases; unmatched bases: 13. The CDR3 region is CASSSASGQPWDTQYF. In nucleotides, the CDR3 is TGTGCCAGCAGCTCGGCCTCGGGACAGCCGTGGGATACGCAGTATTTT.

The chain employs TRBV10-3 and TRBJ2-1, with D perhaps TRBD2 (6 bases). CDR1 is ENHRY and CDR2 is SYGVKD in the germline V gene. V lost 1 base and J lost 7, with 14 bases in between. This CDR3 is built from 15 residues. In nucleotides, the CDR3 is TGTGCCATCAGTGAGTTACACGACGGGGGAAATGAGCAGTTCTTC. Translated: CAISELHDGGNEQFF.

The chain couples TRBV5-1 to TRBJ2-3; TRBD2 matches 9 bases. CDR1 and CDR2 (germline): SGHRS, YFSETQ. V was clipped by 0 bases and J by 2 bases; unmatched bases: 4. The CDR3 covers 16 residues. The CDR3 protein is CASSLVIAGDTDTQYF. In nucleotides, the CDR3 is TGCGCCAGCAGCTTGGTTATAGCGGGGGACACAGATACGCAGTATTTT.

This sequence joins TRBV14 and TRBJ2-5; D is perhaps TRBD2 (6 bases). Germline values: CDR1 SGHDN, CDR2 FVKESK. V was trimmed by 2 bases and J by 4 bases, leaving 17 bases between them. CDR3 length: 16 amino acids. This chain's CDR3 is CASSQRGSDRGETQYF. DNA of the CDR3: TGTGCCAGCAGCCAACGGGGGTCCGATAGGGGAGAGACCCAGTACTTC.

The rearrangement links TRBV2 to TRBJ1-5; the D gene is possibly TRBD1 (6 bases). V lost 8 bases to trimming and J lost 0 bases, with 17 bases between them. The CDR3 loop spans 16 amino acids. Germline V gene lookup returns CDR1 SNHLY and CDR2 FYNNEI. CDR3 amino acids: CASGGRDIHSNQPQHF. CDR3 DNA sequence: TGTGCCAGCGGCGGCAGGGACATTCATAGCAATCAGCCCCAGCATTTT.

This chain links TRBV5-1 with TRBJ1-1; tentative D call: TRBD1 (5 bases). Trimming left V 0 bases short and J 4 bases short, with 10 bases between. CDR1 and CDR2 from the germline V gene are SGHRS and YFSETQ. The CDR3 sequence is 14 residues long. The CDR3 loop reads CASSLDKGSTEAFF. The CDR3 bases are TGCGCCAGCAGCTTGGACAAGGGGTCCACTGAAGCTTTCTTT.

The CDR3 DNA sequence: TGTGCCAGCACCCACGAACTAGCGGAGGGGGGAGATACGCAGTATTTT. Its translation: CASTHELAEGGDTQYF. The V call is TRBV27, the J call TRBJ2-3; 8 bases are shared with TRBD2. Per germline, CDR1 MNHEY and CDR2 SMNVEV (reference sequence). The CDR3 contains 16 residues. V shed 7 bases and J 5 bases; nucleotides not matched to a gene: 14.

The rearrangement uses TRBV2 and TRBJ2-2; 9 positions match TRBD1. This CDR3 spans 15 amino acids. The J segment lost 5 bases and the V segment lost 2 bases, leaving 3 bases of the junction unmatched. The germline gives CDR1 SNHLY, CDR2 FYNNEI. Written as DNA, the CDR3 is TGTGCCAGCAGTGAAACGGGACAGGGTACCGGGGAGCTGTTTTTT. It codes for CASSETGQGTGELFF.

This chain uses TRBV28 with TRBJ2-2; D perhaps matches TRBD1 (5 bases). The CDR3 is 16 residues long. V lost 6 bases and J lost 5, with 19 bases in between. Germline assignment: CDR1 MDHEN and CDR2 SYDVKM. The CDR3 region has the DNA TGTGCCAGCAGATCTCCTCAGGGCCTTATTACCGGGGAGCTGTTTTTT. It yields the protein CASRSPQGLITGELFF.

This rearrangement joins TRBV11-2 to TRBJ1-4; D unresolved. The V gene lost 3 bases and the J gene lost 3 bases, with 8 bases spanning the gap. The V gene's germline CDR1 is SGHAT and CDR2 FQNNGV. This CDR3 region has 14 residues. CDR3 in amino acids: CASSFQASNEKLFF. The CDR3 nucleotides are TGTGCCAGCAGCTTTCAGGCGTCTAATGAAAAACTGTTTTTT.

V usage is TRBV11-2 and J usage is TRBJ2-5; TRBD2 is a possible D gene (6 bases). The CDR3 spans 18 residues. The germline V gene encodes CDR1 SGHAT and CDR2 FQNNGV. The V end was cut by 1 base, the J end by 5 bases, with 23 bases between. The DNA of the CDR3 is TGTGCCAGCAGCTTAGGTCGGCTAGCGATCACCACGGGGGAGACCCAGTACTTC. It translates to CASSLGRLAITTGETQYF.